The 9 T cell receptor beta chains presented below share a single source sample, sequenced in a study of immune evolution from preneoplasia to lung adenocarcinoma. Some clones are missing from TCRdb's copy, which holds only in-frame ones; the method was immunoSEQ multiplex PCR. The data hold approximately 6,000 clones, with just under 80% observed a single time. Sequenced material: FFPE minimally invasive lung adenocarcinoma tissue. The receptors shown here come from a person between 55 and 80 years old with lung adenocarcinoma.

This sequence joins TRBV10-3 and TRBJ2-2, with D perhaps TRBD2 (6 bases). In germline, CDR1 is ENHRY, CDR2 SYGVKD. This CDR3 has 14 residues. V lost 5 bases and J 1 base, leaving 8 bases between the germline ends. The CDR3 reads CAISSGLNTGELFF. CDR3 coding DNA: TGTGCCATCAGTAGCGGGCTGAACACCGGGGAGCTGTTTTTT.

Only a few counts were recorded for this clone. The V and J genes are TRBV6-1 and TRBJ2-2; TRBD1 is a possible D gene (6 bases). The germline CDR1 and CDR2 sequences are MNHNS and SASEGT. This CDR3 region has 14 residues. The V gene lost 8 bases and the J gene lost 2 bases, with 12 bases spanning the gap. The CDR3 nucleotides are TGTGCCAGCCCCCGGACAGATAACACCGGGGAGCTGTTTTTT. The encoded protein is CASPRTDNTGELFF.

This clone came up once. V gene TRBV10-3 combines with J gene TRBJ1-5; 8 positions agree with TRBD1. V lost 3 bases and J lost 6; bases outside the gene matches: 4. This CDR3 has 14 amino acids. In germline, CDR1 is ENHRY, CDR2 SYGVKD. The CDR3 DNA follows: TGTGCCATCAGTGACGGACAGGGCCTTCAGCCCCAGCATTTT. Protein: CAISDGQGLQPQHF.

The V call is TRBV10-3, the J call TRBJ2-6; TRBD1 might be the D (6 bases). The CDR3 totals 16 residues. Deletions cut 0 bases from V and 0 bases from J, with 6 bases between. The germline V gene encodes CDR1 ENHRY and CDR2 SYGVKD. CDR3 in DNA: TGTGCCATCAGTGAGTCAGGGGGCTCTGGGGCCAACGTCCTGACTTTC. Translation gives CAISESGGSGANVLTF.

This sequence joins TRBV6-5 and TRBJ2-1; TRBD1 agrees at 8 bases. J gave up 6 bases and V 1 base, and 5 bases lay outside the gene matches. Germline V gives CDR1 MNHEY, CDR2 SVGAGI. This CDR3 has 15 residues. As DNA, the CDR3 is TGTGCCAGCAGTTACTTGCAGGGGGCGGGCAATGAGCAGTTCTTC. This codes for CASSYLQGAGNEQFF.

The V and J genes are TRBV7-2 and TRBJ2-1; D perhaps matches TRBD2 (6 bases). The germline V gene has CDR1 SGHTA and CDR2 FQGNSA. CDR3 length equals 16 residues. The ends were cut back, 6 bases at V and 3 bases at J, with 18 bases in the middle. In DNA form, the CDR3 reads TGTGCCAGCAGTTTAAACGTAGCGGCCATCTACAATGAGCAGTTCTTC. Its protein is CASSLNVAAIYNEQFF.

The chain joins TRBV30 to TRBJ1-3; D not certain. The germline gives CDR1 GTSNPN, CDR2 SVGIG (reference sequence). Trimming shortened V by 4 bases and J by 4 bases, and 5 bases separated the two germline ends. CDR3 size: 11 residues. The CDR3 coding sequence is TGTGCCTGGACTGCCGGAAACACCATATATTTT. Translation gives CAWTAGNTIYF.

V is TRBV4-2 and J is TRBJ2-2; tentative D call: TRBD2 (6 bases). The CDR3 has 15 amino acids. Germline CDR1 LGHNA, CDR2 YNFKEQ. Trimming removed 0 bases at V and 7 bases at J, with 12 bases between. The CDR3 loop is CASSQDLEGVGELFF. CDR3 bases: TGTGCCAGCAGCCAAGATCTGGAGGGTGTCGGGGAGCTGTTTTTT.

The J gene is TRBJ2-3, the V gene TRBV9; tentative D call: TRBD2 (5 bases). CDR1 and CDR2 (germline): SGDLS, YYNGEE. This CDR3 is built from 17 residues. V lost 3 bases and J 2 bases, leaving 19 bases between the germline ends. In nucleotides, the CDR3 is TGTGCCAGCAGCGAGAGGGATATCGGAGGTATCACAGATACGCAGTATTTT. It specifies CASSERDIGGITDTQYF.